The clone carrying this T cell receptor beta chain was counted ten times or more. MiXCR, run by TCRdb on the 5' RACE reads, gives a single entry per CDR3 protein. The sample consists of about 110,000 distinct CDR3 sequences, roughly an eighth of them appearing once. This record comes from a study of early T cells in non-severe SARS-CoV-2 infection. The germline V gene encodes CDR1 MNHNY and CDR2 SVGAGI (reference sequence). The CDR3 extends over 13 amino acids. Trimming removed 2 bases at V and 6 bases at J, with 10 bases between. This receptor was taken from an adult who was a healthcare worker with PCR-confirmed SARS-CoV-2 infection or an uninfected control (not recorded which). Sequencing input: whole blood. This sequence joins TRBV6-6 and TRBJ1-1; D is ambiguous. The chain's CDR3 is CASSYGAGSEAFF. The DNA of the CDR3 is TGTGCCAGCAGTTACGGAGCTGGCTCTGAAGCTTTCTTT.